This is a list of T cell receptor beta chains from one sample in a study of patients and donors after allogeneic stem cell transplantation. MiXCR, run by TCRdb on the RT-PCR reads, gives a single entry per CDR3 protein. This repertoire shows roughly 960,000 distinct CDR3 sequences, about a sixth found once; its top ten account for around 6%. The source material was blood, either unsorted or a sorted T cell fraction (not recorded which). Receptor source: a human donor who was either an allogeneic HSCT recipient or a stem cell or donor lymphocyte infusion donor (not recorded which). It is not recorded whose cells these are; they may come from a transplant donor. The CDR3 runs from the conserved cysteine through the conserved F or W. Each record gives: J gene, V gene, clone size, D gene, CDR3 protein, CDR3 DNA. D genes are given only for firm matches. Clone size, where shown, is once, few, many, or a class for clones that have expanded.

TRBJ1-4 | TRBV27 | few | NA | CASSFRSPPEKLFF | TGTGCCAGCAGTTTTCGGTCCCCACCTGAAAAACTGTTTTTT
TRBJ1-3 | TRBV7-2 | NA | NA | CASSLQVADGNTIYF | TGTGCCAGCAGCTTACAGGTAGCAGATGGAAACACCATATATTTT
TRBJ1-1 | TRBV12-3/TRBV12-4 | many | NA | CASSLTGEAFF | TGCGCCAGCAGCTTGACCGGTGAAGCTTTCTTT
TRBJ2-4 | TRBV7-2 | NA | TRBD1 | CASSPRDRVDIQYF | TGTGCCAGCAGCCCCCGGGACAGGGTAGACATTCAGTACTTC
TRBJ2-2 | TRBV12-3/TRBV12-4 | many | NA | CASSSHPGELFF | TGTGCCAGCAGTTCCCACCCCGGGGAGCTGTTTTTT
TRBJ2-7 | TRBV11-2 | NA | TRBD1 | CASSRRTGVISYEQYF | TGTGCCAGCAGCCGCCGGACAGGGGTGATCTCCTACGAGCAGTACTTC
TRBJ2-7 | TRBV4-1 | few | NA | CASSESGQQSSYEQYF | TGCGCCAGCAGCGAATCCGGACAGCAAAGCTCCTACGAGCAGTACTTC
TRBJ2-1 | TRBV21-1 | NA | NA | CASRITGTGGHEQFF | TGTGCCAGCCGTATCACCGGGACAGGGGGCCATGAGCAGTTCTTC
TRBJ1-5 | TRBV12-3/TRBV12-4 | few | NA | CASSLGSEGNQPQHF | TGTGCCAGCAGTTTAGGGTCAGAGGGCAATCAGCCCCAGCATTTT
TRBJ2-1 | TRBV24-1 | few | NA | CATAAGPNEQFF | TGTGCCACCGCGGCAGGGCCAAATGAGCAGTTCTTC
TRBJ2-5 | TRBV5-6 | NA | TRBD2 | CASSFLSRLAGEETQYF | TGTGCCAGCAGCTTTCTGTCTAGACTAGCGGGGGAAGAGACCCAGTACTTC
TRBJ1-2 | TRBV5-1 | NA | NA | CASSLVPRATTNYGYTF | TGCGCCAGCAGCTTGGTTCCTCGGGCAACCACTAACTATGGCTACACCTTC
TRBJ2-7 | TRBV30 | few | TRBD1 | CAWSRGQGSYEQYF | TGTGCCTGGAGTAGAGGACAGGGATCCTACGAGCAGTACTTC
TRBJ1-1 | TRBV5-1 | many | NA | CASSSLGGGAEAFF | TGCGCCAGCAGCTCGTTGGGGGGTGGTGCTGAAGCTTTCTTT
TRBJ2-1 | TRBV24-1 | NA | NA | CATSDLTQGDDGQFF | TGTGCCACCAGTGATTTAACCCAAGGTGATGATGGGCAGTTCTTC
TRBJ2-5 | TRBV25-1 | NA | NA | CASSAHRPHGETQYF | TGTGCCAGCAGTGCCCACCGGCCCCACGGGGAGACCCAGTACTTC
TRBJ2-3 | TRBV2 | NA | TRBD2 | CASSDSSGRTDTQYF | TGTGCCAGCAGTGATTCAAGCGGGAGAACAGATACGCAGTATTTT
TRBJ1-1 | TRBV29-1 | NA | NA | CSTKPGTAEAFF | TGCAGCACAAAGCCCGGGACCGCTGAAGCTTTCTTT
TRBJ1-6 | TRBV5-5 | few | TRBD1 | CASSSQTGTGSHF | TGTGCCAGCAGCTCCCAAACCGGGACAGGGAGTCACTTT
TRBJ2-1 | TRBV7-9 | NA | TRBD1 | CASTSGQAYNEQFF | TGTGCCAGCACCTCGGGACAGGCCTACAATGAGCAGTTCTTC
TRBJ2-1 | TRBV11-2 | few | TRBD2 | CASSPRLADNEQFF | TGTGCCAGCAGCCCCCGACTAGCGGACAATGAGCAGTTCTTC
TRBJ2-7 | TRBV10-3 | NA | TRBD1 | CAISNYRTGYHEQYF | TGTGCCATCAGTAATTATAGGACAGGGTACCACGAGCAGTACTTC
TRBJ1-2 | TRBV6-1 | NA | TRBD1 | CASRKPGQGYGYTF | TGTGCCAGCAGAAAGCCGGGACAGGGATATGGCTACACCTTC
TRBJ1-2 | TRBV5-5 | few | TRBD1 | CASSFQDRDPGYTF | TGTGCCAGCAGCTTTCAGGACAGGGACCCTGGCTACACCTTC
TRBJ2-1 | TRBV20-1 | few | NA | CSARKGRRPEQFF | TGCAGTGCTAGGAAAGGGAGGCGCCCTGAGCAGTTCTTC
TRBJ2-3 | TRBV7-6 | NA | NA | CASSLESGDTQYF | TGTGCCAGCAGCTTAGAATCGGGAGATACGCAGTATTTT
TRBJ2-1 | TRBV12-3/TRBV12-4 | many | NA | CASSPGPAYNEQFF | TGTGCCAGCAGCCCCGGGCCCGCCTACAATGAGCAGTTCTTC
TRBJ1-2 | TRBV7-3 | many | NA | CASSLTGGDGYTF | TGTGCCAGCAGCTTAACGGGGGGCGATGGCTACACCTTC
TRBJ2-7 | TRBV6-2/TRBV6-3 | few | NA | CASSHSRGPGSSYEQYF | TGTGCCAGCAGTCACTCTCGAGGTCCCGGGAGCTCCTACGAGCAGTACTTC
TRBJ2-5 | TRBV19 | few | NA | CASSMSWGETQYF | TGTGCCAGTAGTATGTCCTGGGGGGAGACCCAGTACTTC
TRBJ1-6 | TRBV10-3 | many | NA | CAIAAAWGNSPLHF | TGTGCCATCGCAGCAGCATGGGGGAATTCACCCCTCCACTTT
TRBJ2-6 | TRBV27 | NA | TRBD1 | CASSPGTGAGANVLTF | TGTGCCAGCAGTCCCGGGACAGGGGCTGGGGCCAACGTCCTGACTTTC
TRBJ1-5 | TRBV20-1 | few | NA | CSARVHTSNQPQHF | TGCAGTGCTAGAGTCCATACTAGCAATCAGCCCCAGCATTTT
TRBJ1-1 | TRBV5-1 | few | NA | CASSLSGAFEAFF | TGCGCCAGCAGCTTGTCAGGAGCTTTTGAAGCTTTCTTT
TRBJ1-5 | TRBV20-1 | NA | NA | CSASGAEPYSNQPQHF | TGCAGTGCTAGCGGGGCAGAGCCGTATAGCAATCAGCCCCAGCATTTT
TRBJ2-2 | TRBV12-3/TRBV12-4 | few | TRBD1 | CASSNGQGISTGELFF | TGTGCCAGCAGCAACGGACAGGGGATAAGCACCGGGGAGCTGTTTTTT
TRBJ2-5 | TRBV6-5 | NA | NA | CASSYSSHSQETQYF | TGTGCCAGCAGTTACTCGTCTCACTCACAAGAGACCCAGTACTTC
TRBJ1-1 | TRBV11-2 | few | NA | CASSLVEGQGTEAFF | TGTGCCAGCAGCTTAGTAGAGGGGCAGGGGACTGAAGCTTTCTTT
TRBJ2-7 | TRBV7-6 | once | TRBD1 | CASSIQQGAMGEQYF | TGTGCCAGCAGCATACAACAGGGGGCGATGGGCGAGCAGTACTTC
TRBJ2-2 | TRBV15 | NA | NA | CATSRGQGGTGELFF | TGTGCCACCAGCAGAGGGCAGGGGGGGACCGGGGAGCTGTTTTTT
TRBJ2-3 | TRBV21-1 | few | NA | CASGHRVGTDTQYF | TGTGCCTCAGGCCACAGGGTCGGCACAGATACGCAGTATTTT
TRBJ2-3 | TRBV11-2 | NA | NA | CASSSPRGGSPSTDTQYF | TGTGCCAGCAGCTCCCCAAGAGGGGGGAGTCCTAGCACAGATACGCAGTATTTT
TRBJ2-3 | TRBV15 | NA | NA | CATSNSRRLPNTDTQYF | TGTGCCACCAGCAATTCACGGCGGCTCCCTAACACAGATACGCAGTATTTT
TRBJ1-5 | TRBV24-1 | few | NA | CATSGSGGDQPQHF | TGTGCCACCAGTGGTAGCGGGGGCGATCAGCCCCAGCATTTT
TRBJ1-5 | TRBV7-4 | few | NA | CASTTIGFMGNQPQHF | TGTGCCAGCACCACAATAGGCTTTATGGGCAATCAGCCCCAGCATTTT
TRBJ2-3 | TRBV9 | NA | NA | CASSVNRINSTDTQYF | TGTGCCAGCAGCGTCAACAGGATCAATAGCACAGATACGCAGTATTTT
TRBJ2-1 | TRBV7-9 | few | NA | CASSLGQTINNEQFF | TGTGCCAGCAGCTTAGGACAGACAATTAACAATGAGCAGTTCTTC
TRBJ1-1 | TRBV20-1 | few | TRBD1 | CSALQGVSTEAFF | TGCAGTGCCCTTCAGGGGGTCTCCACTGAAGCTTTCTTT
TRBJ1-5 | TRBV5-1 | NA | NA | CASSLQETGQPQHF | TGCGCCAGCAGCTTGCAGGAGACGGGTCAGCCCCAGCATTTT
TRBJ1-1 | TRBV29-1 | NA | NA | CSVTGPARLEAFF | TGCAGCGTTACGGGCCCAGCCAGGCTTGAAGCTTTCTTT
TRBJ2-7 | TRBV4-2 | few | NA | CASSQVQDAAYEQYF | TGTGCCAGCAGCCAAGTTCAGGACGCTGCCTACGAGCAGTACTTC